This T cell receptor (beta chain) was recovered during a study of T cell changes during pregnancy in multiple sclerosis (dated by TCRdb to about 2019). In terms of the full investigation: In women with multiple sclerosis, the researchers looked at how the T cell repertoire shifted as pregnancy progressed.

On this clone: The antigen it binds to is not known. No per-base quality is available; no much larger clone lies one base away.

The CDR3 sequence holds 12 residues, the cysteine and phenylalanine included. CDR3 DNA is the only sequence kept; it has 36 bases, read in frame from the first base. V is clipped by 1 base and J by 8 bases, and the sequence between their germline boundaries is 8 bases long. CDR1 and CDR2 are read off the germline V gene as SGHVS and FQNEAQ. Library generation was performed with the immunoSEQ multiplex PCR assay. Sourced from immuneACCESS, this table was stored by TCRdb with only in-frame sequences that have V and J called. A share of the clones is absent; for the studies checked, an unresolved V gene accounts for under half, and the remainder has no known explanation. The sample table lists roughly 90,000 clones, approximately 90% of them with a count of one. The biggest ten clones account for 1.5% to 2% of the sample.

This TCR was sampled from a female donor in good health, enrolled as a control in a pregnancy study. In this chain, TRBV7-8 is recombined with TRBJ1-2; there is no confident call for the D gene. Here the sequenced sample was peripheral blood, taken in the first trimester of pregnancy. DNA sequence: TGTGCCAGCAGCTTAGGGACGGGAGGCTACACCTTC. The resulting protein is CASSLGTGGYTF.